This T cell receptor (beta chain) was captured in a study of blood T cells in healthy people across ages. The authors ran a second PCR of about 6 to 11 cycles using a sample-barcoded 5' primer and a J-beta primer mix. One entry per CDR3 protein, called by TCRdb with MiXCR from the 5' RACE reads. The table lists approximately 820,000 distinct CDR3 sequences, 40% to 50% of them singletons. Germline CDR1 and CDR2: SGHTA and FQGNSA. V lost 0 bases and J lost 8, with 5 bases in between. CDR3 size: 13 residues. The chain couples TRBV7-2 to TRBJ1-6; D unclear. The specimen was blood. This TCR derives from a man aged 55 to 70 in good health. The CDR3 loop is CASSLAQYSPLHF. The CDR3 coding sequence is TGTGCCAGCAGCTTAGCTCAGTATTCACCCCTCCACTTT.